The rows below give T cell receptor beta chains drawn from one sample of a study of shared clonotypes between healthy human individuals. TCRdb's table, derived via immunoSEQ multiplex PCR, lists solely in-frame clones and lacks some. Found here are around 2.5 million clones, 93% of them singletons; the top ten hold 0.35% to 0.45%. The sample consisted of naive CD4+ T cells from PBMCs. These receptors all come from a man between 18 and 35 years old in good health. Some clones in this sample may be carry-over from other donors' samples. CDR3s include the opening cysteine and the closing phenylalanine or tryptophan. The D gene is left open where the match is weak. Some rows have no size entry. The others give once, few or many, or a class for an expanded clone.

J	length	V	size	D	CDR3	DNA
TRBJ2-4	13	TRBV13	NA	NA	CASSRGQKNIQYF	TGTGCCAGCAGCCGTGGACAGAAAAACATTCAGTACTTC
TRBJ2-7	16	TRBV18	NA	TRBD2	CASSSLAGPSSYEQYF	TGTGCCAGCTCATCCTTAGCGGGACCCAGCTCCTACGAGCAGTACTTC
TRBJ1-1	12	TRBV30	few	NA	CAWSVQSAWAFF	TGTGCCTGGAGTGTGCAAAGCGCCTGGGCTTTCTTT
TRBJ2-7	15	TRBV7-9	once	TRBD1	CASSSDRDWGYEQYF	TGTGCCAGCAGCTCTGACAGGGATTGGGGCTACGAGCAGTACTTC
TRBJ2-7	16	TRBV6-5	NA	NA	CASSYRRGTEPYEQYF	TGTGCCAGCAGTTACCGAAGGGGGACGGAACCCTACGAGCAGTACTTC
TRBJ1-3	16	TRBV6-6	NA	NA	CASSLTGGLSGNTIYF	TGTGCCAGCAGCCTGACGGGGGGGCTTTCTGGAAACACCATATATTTT
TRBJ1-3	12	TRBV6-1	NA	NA	CASQGAGNTIYF	TGTGCCAGCCAGGGCGCTGGAAACACCATATATTTT
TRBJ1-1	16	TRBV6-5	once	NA	CASSYGTPNMNTEAFF	TGTGCCAGCAGTTACGGGACTCCGAACATGAACACTGAAGCTTTCTTT
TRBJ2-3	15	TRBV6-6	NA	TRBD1	CASSRDSPSTDTQYF	TGTGCCAGCAGTCGGGACAGCCCTAGCACAGATACGCAGTATTTT
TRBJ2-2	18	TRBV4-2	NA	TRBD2	CASSPEGLAGRKGGELFF	TGTGCCAGCAGCCCAGAGGGACTAGCGGGAAGAAAGGGCGGGGAGCTGTTTTTT
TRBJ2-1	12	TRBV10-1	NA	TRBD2	CASSDYGRAQFF	TGCGCCAGCAGTGATTACGGGAGGGCCCAGTTCTTC
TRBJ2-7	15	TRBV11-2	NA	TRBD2	CASSLRGTSLYEQYF	TGTGCCAGCAGCTTACGGGGGACTAGCCTATACGAGCAGTACTTC
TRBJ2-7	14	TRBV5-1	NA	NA	CASTPTVGSYEQYF	TGCGCCAGCACCCCAACAGTAGGGTCCTACGAGCAGTACTTC
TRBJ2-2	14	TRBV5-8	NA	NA	CASRSGLWGGELFF	TGTGCCAGCAGGTCGGGACTCTGGGGCGGGGAGCTGTTTTTT
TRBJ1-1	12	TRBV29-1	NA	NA	CSVLTGNTEAFF	TGCAGCGTCCTGACAGGGAACACTGAAGCTTTCTTT
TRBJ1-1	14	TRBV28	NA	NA	CASANKRGFTEAFF	TGTGCCAGCGCCAACAAACGGGGTTTCACTGAAGCTTTCTTT
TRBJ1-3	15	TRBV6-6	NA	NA	CASSLDQDSGNTIYF	TGTGCCAGCAGTCTCGACCAGGACTCTGGAAACACCATATATTTT
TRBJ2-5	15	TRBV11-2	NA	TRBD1	CASSPTTGGLQTQYF	TGTGCCAGCAGCCCTACGACAGGGGGCTTACAGACCCAGTACTTC
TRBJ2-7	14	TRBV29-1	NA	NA	CSVVIGQTLGEQYF	TGCAGCGTTGTGATAGGGCAGACGTTGGGCGAGCAGTACTTC
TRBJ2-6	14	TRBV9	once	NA	CASSAPPGANVLTF	TGTGCCAGCAGCGCCCCCCCCGGGGCCAACGTCCTGACTTTC
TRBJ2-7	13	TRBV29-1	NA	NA	CSVPRPGGGNSLF	TGCAGCGTCCCCCGCCCCGGCGGCGGGAACTCGCTCTTC
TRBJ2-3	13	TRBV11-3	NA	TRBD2	CASSFSGSDTQYF	TGTGCCAGCAGCTTTAGCGGGAGTGATACGCAGTATTTT
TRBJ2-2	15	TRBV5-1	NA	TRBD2	CASSRIAGATGELFF	TGCGCCAGCAGCAGAATAGCGGGAGCCACCGGGGAGCTGTTTTTT
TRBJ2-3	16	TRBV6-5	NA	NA	CASSYSNRVSTDTQYF	TGTGCCAGCAGTTACTCGAATCGGGTTAGCACAGATACGCAGTATTTT
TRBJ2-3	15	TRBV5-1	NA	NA	CASSLAGPSTDTQYF	TGCGCCAGCAGCTTAGCAGGGCCTAGCACAGATACGCAGTATTTT
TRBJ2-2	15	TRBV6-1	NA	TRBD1	CASSTGDSLPGELFF	TGTGCCAGCAGTACAGGGGATTCCCTCCCCGGGGAGCTGTTTTTT